The 15 T cell receptor beta chains listed next were all sequenced from one sample in a study of T cells in localized non-small cell lung cancer. Here immunoSEQ multiplex PCR was the method, and the copy in TCRdb shows in-frame clones only, minus some. The sample has around 35,000 clones, roughly 77% seen once. The sequenced sample was peripheral blood, obtained before any cancer treatment. The origin of the receptors is a male donor older than 55 with stage III squamous cell lung carcinoma.

The chain is built from TRBV19 and TRBJ1-5; tentatively, D is TRBD1 (6 bases). The CDR3 length is 15 residues. The ends were cut back, 4 bases at V and 3 bases at J, with 13 bases in the middle. Germline V gene lookup returns CDR1 LNHDA and CDR2 SQIVND (reference sequence). The CDR3: CASSTPYRVNQPQHF. CDR3 in DNA: TGTGCCAGTAGTACTCCATACAGGGTCAATCAGCCCCAGCATTTT.

The genes are TRBV7-2 and TRBJ1-3; no clear D gene. The germline V and J ends were trimmed by 1 base and 6 bases, with 10 bases remaining between them. The CDR3 has 14 residues. Per germline, CDR1 SGHTA and CDR2 FQGNSA. The CDR3 here is CASSLGAVENTIYF. The DNA for the CDR3 is TGTGCCAGCAGCTTAGGTGCAGTCGAAAACACCATATATTTT.

This chain joins TRBV6-5 and TRBJ1-2; no reliable D call. Trimming cost V 6 bases and J 9 bases, with 14 bases left between them. The CDR3 contains 12 residues. Germline CDR1 and CDR2: MNHEY and SVGAGI. CDR3 protein: CASSLSPPRYTF. CDR3 bases: TGTGCCAGCAGCTTAAGCCCTCCCCGCTACACCTTC.

V and J are TRBV7-7 and TRBJ2-3; D not resolved. CDR1 and CDR2 from the germline V gene are SSHAT and FNYEAQ (reference sequence). The ends were cut back, 5 bases at V and 0 bases at J, with 9 bases in the middle. This CDR3 is built from 14 residues. Here the CDR3 DNA reads TGTGCCAGCAGCCCTTTCGGGAGCACAGATACGCAGTATTTT. Translation gives CASSPFGSTDTQYF.

This chain connects TRBV11-1 to TRBJ2-7; no definite D call. The CDR3 runs to 16 residues. The ends were cut back, 4 bases at V and 3 bases at J, with 19 bases in the middle. Germline assignment: CDR1 SGHAT and CDR2 FQDESV (reference sequence). The CDR3 spells CASSSLPDRSRYEQYF. The CDR3, as DNA: TGTGCCAGCAGCTCCCTCCCCGACCGGTCCCGCTACGAGCAGTACTTC.

This clone was seen a handful of times. CDR3 DNA sequence: TGTGCCAGCAGCCCCGGGACTAGCGGTGCCTACGAGCAGTACTTC. Translated, it gives CASSPGTSGAYEQYF. J is TRBJ2-7 and V is TRBV7-6, with TRBD2 identical over 11 bases. The CDR3 runs 15 residues. From germline, CDR1 is SGHVS and CDR2 FNYEAQ. After removal of 5 bases from V and 2 bases from J, the junction contained 5 bases not matched to a gene.

The chain couples TRBV7-2 to TRBJ2-7; 9 bases are a match to TRBD2. CDR3 length: 15 residues. Trimming cost V 2 bases and J 3 bases; bases outside gene matches: 5. Germline loops: CDR1 SGHTA, CDR2 FQGNSA. The CDR3: CASSLIGTSRYEQYF. For the CDR3, the DNA is TGTGCCAGCAGCTTAATCGGGACTAGCCGCTACGAGCAGTACTTC.

In this sample, this clone turned up once. The gene calls are TRBV2 and TRBJ1-1; D is perhaps TRBD1 (5 bases). Germline assignment: CDR1 SNHLY and CDR2 FYNNEI. V shed 5 bases and J shed 5 bases, with 21 bases lying between them. The CDR3 length is 16 residues. CDR3 sequence (DNA): TGTGCCAGCAGTCACCCAGCATGGGACCCCGGGACTGAAGCTTTCTTT. Translation: CASSHPAWDPGTEAFF.

V is TRBV6-5 and J is TRBJ2-7; either TRBD1 or TRBD2 may supply D (6 bases each). The CDR3 covers 14 residues. Trimming took off 2 bases at V and 6 bases at J, with 14 bases between the two ends. Germline CDR1 reads MNHEY; CDR2 reads SVGAGI. The CDR3 DNA reads as TGTGCCAGCAGTTACGGGGGGCAGGAGGCCGAGCAGTACTTC. It is translated as CASSYGGQEAEQYF.

This clone showed up just a few times. This sequence joins TRBV27 and TRBJ1-5; D remains unclear. Germline-derived CDR1 and CDR2 are MNHEY and SMNVEV (reference sequence). V lost 8 bases and J 5 bases, leaving 7 bases between the germline ends. The CDR3 consists of 11 residues. The CDR3 reads CASGRDQPQHF. Written as DNA, the CDR3 is TGTGCCAGCGGGAGGGATCAGCCCCAGCATTTT.

This clone was seen only a few times. CDR3 in DNA: TGCGCCAGCAGCCAAGTCGACCTAGTGACCTACAATGAGCAGTTCTTC. Amino acids: CASSQVDLVTYNEQFF. The V call is TRBV4-1, the J call TRBJ2-1, with D unresolved. In germline, CDR1 is MGHRA, CDR2 YSYEKL. CDR3 length: 16 residues. V lost 1 base and J 2 bases, leaving 12 bases between the germline ends.

The genes are TRBV7-8 and TRBJ2-2; D gene uncertain. V lost 2 bases to trimming and J lost 2 bases, with 9 bases between them. CDR1 and CDR2 (germline): SGHVS, FQNEAQ. The CDR3 runs to 15 residues. The CDR3 loop reads CASSLRPTNTGELFF. CDR3 nucleotides: TGTGCCAGCAGCTTACGGCCTACTAACACCGGGGAGCTGTTTTTT. Full variable domain (remainder filled in from reference TRBV7-8 and TRBJ2-2): GAGVSQSPRYKVAKRGQDVALRCDPISGHVSLFWYQQALGQGPEFLTYFQNEAQLDKSGLPSDRFFAERPEGSVSTLKIQRTQQEDSAVYLCASSLRPTNTGELFFGEGSRLTVL.

This sequence joins TRBV5-1 and TRBJ2-1, with 9 nucleotides matching TRBD2. With 3 bases clipped from V and 0 bases from J, the junction kept 4 bases outside the gene matches. The CDR3 length is 16 residues. Germline-derived CDR1 and CDR2 are SGHRS and YFSETQ. Here the CDR3 reads CASSWAAGGSYNEQFF. The CDR3 nucleotides read TGCGCCAGCAGCTGGGCAGCGGGAGGCTCCTACAATGAGCAGTTCTTC.

V is TRBV28 and J is TRBJ2-3; 8 nucleotides agree with TRBD2. The V and J ends lost 7 bases and 1 base, in that order; junction bases with no gene match: 13. Per the germline V gene, CDR1 is MDHEN and CDR2 is SYDVKM. The CDR3 totals 17 residues. The CDR3 DNA reads as TGTGCCAGCATTCCCCACCGGGGGGGGGAGGGCACAGATACGCAGTATTTT. Encoded protein: CASIPHRGGEGTDTQYF.

The CDR3 spells CASSADSGTEAFF. The CDR3 DNA sequence: TGTGCCAGTAGTGCAGACAGCGGCACTGAAGCTTTCTTT. The gene calls are TRBV19 and TRBJ1-1; D is possibly TRBD1 (5 bases). Deletions cut 5 bases from V and 4 bases from J, with 11 bases between. The CDR3 covers 13 residues. Germline CDR1 reads LNHDA; CDR2 reads SQIVND (reference sequence).